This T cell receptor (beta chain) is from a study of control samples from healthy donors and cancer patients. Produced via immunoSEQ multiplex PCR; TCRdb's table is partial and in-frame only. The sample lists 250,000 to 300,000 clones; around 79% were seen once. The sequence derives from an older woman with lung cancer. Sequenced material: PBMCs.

The CDR3 region has the DNA TGTGCCAGCAGTCCGTCGGCCCGCTACGAGCAGTACTTC. Its protein product is CASSPSARYEQYF. This chain joins TRBV12-3 or TRBV12-4 and TRBJ2-7; D gene unclear. The CDR3 contains 13 residues. With 5 bases removed from V and 3 bases from J, the gap between germline ends came to 11 bases.